This T cell receptor (beta chain) is drawn from a study of vaccination effects on CD4 cells after COVID-19. Study at large: The participants, recipients of two vaccine doses, got either BNT162b2 or mRNA-1273.

Study-wide results and limits: Few convalescent patients were included, and no early post-infection timepoints were sampled.

Sequenced by immunoSEQ multiplex PCR; TCRdb stores in-frame clones only, minus some. The sample records fewer than 25,000 clones, less than 85% being singletons. Note on this clone: Its cognate antigen is unknown.

Antigen-specific CD4+ T cells were expanded with viral peptide pools in the ViraFEST assay before sequencing. Cells that had been cultured for approximately eleven days were the source of isolated CD4+ T cells. By PCR, the person was confirmed to have had SARS-CoV-2 infection between March and December 2020. It was on days 3 and 7 that half the medium was replaced with IL-2 medium. V was clipped by 0 bases and J by 7 bases; unmatched bases: 14. CDR1 and CDR2 from the germline V gene are MNHEY and SMNVEV (reference sequence). The CDR3 runs 17 residues. This specimen consisted of CD4+ T cells from PBMCs cultured with SARS-CoV-2 spike peptides, obtained before COVID-19 vaccination. The chain combines TRBV27 with TRBJ1-2; 7 nucleotides agree with TRBD1. The clonotype comes from a human donor who had a prior SARS-CoV-2 infection. CDR3 bases: TGTGCCAGCAGTTTATCTCGGGACAGTAGACGCGCGGGTGGCTACACCTTC. It is translated as CASSLSRDSRRAGGYTF.